The clone carrying this TCR beta chain was seen once. The sample has other DNA sequences that encode this CDR3 too. This specimen belongs to a study of shared clonotypes between healthy human individuals. CD4+ cells yielded CD45RA+ naive and CD45RA-negative memory subsets. The table came from immunoSEQ multiplex PCR; TCRdb's copy has only in-frame clones and leaves some out. The sample shows about 960,000 clones, approximately 80% of them seen only once. CDR3 size: 14 residues. Per germline, CDR1 LNHDA and CDR2 SQIVND (reference sequence). The trim removed 3 bases at V and 7 bases at J, leaving 6 bases unmatched.

Sequenced: memory CD4+ T cells sorted from blood. Stated subset: CD45RA-negative fraction. The receptor was derived from a man aged 18 to 30 in good health. The chain carries TRBV19 and TRBJ1-5, with 7 bases identical to TRBD1. The chain's CDR3 is CASSMTGSDQPQHF. The CDR3 DNA reads as TGTGCCAGTAGTATGACAGGGTCGGACCAGCCCCAGCATTTT.